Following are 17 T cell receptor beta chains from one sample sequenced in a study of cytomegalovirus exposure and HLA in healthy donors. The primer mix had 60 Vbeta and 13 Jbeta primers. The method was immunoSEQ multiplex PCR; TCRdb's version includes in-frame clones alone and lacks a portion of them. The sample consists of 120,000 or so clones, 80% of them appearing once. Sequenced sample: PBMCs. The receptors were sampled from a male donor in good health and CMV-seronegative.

The CDR3 bases are TGTGCCAGCAGCTCCTACAGGGAAGAGACCCAGTACTTC. Translating it yields CASSSYREETQYF. The chain uses TRBV11-2 and TRBJ2-5, with D maybe TRBD1 (6 bases). With 4 bases removed from V and 3 bases from J, the gap between germline ends came to 9 bases. There are 13 residues in the CDR3. Germline-derived CDR1 and CDR2 are SGHAT and FQNNGV.

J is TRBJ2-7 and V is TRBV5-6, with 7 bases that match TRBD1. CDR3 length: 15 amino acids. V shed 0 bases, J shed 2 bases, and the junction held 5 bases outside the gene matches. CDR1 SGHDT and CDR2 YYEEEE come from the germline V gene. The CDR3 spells CASSLGPGTAYEQYF. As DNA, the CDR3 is TGTGCCAGCAGCTTGGGGCCCGGGACAGCCTACGAGCAGTACTTC. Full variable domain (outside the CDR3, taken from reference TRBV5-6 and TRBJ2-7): DAGVTQSPTHLIKTRGQQVTLRCSPKSGHDTVSWYQQALGQGPQFIFQYYEEEERQRGNFPDRFSGHQFPNYSSELNVNALLLGDSALYLCASSLGPGTAYEQYFGPGTRLTVT.

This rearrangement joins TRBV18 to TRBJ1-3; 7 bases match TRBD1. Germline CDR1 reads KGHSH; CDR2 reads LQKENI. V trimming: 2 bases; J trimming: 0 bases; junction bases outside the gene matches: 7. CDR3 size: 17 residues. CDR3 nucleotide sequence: TGTGCCAGCTCACCAACAGGGGTCCTAAGCTCTGGAAACACCATATATTTT. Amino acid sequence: CASSPTGVLSSGNTIYF. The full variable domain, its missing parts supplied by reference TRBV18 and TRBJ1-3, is NAGVMQNPRHLVRRRGQEARLRCSPMKGHSHVYWYRQLPEEGLKFMVYLQKENIIDESGMPKERFSAEFPKEGPSILRIQQVVRGDSAAYFCASSPTGVLSSGNTIYFGEGSWLTVV.

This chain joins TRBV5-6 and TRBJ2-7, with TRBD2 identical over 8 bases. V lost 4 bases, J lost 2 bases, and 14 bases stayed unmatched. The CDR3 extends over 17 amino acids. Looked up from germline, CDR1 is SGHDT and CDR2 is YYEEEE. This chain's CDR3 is CASSLTGGEGRTYEQYF. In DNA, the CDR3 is TGTGCCAGCAGCCTGACGGGGGGGGAGGGAAGGACCTACGAGCAGTACTTC.

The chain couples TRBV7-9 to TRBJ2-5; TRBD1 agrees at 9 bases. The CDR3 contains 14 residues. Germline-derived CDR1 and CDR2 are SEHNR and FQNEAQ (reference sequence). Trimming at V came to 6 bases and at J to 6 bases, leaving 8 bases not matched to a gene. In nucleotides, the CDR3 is TGTGCCAGCAGACCGGGACAGGGTGGCAAGACCCAGTACTTC. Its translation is CASRPGQGGKTQYF.

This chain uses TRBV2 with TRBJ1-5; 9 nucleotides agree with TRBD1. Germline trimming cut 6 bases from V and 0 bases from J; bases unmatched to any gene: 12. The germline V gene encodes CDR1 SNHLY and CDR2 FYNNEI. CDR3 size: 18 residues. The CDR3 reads CASRGRGDRVHSNQPQHF. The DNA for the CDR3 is TGTGCCAGCAGAGGGAGGGGGGACAGGGTTCATAGCAATCAGCCCCAGCATTTT.

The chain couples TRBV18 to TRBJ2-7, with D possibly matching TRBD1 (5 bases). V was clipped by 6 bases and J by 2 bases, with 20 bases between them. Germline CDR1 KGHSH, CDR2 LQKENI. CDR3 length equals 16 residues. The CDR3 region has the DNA TGTGCCAGCTCTAGACCACAGACAGCATACACCTACGAGCAGTACTTC. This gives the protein CASSRPQTAYTYEQYF. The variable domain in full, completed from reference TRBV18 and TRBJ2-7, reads NAGVMQNPRHLVRRRGQEARLRCSPMKGHSHVYWYRQLPEEGLKFMVYLQKENIIDESGMPKERFSAEFPKEGPSILRIQQVVRGDSAAYFCASSRPQTAYTYEQYFGPGTRLTVT.

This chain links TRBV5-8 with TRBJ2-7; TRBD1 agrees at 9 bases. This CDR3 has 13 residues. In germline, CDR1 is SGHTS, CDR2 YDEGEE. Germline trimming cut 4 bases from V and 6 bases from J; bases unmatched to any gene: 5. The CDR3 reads CASSGDRVSEQYF. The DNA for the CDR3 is TGTGCCAGCAGCGGGGACAGGGTGAGCGAGCAGTACTTC.

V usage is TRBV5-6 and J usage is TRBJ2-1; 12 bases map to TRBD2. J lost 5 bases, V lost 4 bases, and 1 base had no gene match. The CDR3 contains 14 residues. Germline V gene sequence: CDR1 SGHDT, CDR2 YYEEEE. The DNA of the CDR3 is TGTGCCAGCAGCGGACTAGCGGGGCACAATGAGCAGTTCTTC. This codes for CASSGLAGHNEQFF.

CDR3 bases: TGCGCCAGCAGCTCCGGGACAGGGGCCTACGAGCAGTACTTC. This gives the protein CASSSGTGAYEQYF. The V and J genes are TRBV5-1 and TRBJ2-7; 10 bases are a match to TRBD1. Germline lookup yields CDR1 SGHRS and CDR2 YFSETQ. Trimming took 3 bases from V and 2 from J; bases not matched to a gene: 2. This CDR3 has 14 residues.

The CDR3 coding sequence is TGTGCCAGCAGCTGGGGGGAATGGGCCAACGTCCTGACTTTC. Amino acid sequence: CASSWGEWANVLTF. The genes are TRBV7-9 and TRBJ2-6; D may be TRBD2 (6 bases). The V end was cut by 4 bases, the J end by 5 bases, with 9 bases between. Germline assignment: CDR1 SEHNR and CDR2 FQNEAQ (reference sequence). The CDR3 contains 14 residues.

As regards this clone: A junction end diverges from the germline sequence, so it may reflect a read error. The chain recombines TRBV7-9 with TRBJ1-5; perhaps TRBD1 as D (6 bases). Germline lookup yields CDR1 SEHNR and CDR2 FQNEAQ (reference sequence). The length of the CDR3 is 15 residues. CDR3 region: CSSSLGGGRPQPQHF. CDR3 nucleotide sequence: TGTTCCAGCAGCTTAGGGGGGGGCCGTCCTCAGCCCCAGCATTTT.

The CDR3 protein is CASSPQTGSSYNSPLHF. The CDR3 DNA sequence: TGTGCCAGTAGTCCGCAGACAGGGAGCTCCTATAATTCACCCCTCCACTTT. The V gene is TRBV19, the J gene TRBJ1-6, with TRBD1 matching 7 bases. The germline V gene encodes CDR1 LNHDA and CDR2 SQIVND (reference sequence). The V and J ends lost 5 bases and 0 bases, in that order; junction bases with no gene match: 7. The CDR3 totals 17 residues.

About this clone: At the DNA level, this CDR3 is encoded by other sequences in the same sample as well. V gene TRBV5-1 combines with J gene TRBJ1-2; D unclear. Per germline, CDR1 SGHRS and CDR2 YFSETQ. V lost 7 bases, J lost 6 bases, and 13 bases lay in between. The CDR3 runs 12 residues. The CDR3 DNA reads TGCGCCAGCTCCCTCGCGGGTGATGGCTACACCTTC. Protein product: CASSLAGDGYTF.

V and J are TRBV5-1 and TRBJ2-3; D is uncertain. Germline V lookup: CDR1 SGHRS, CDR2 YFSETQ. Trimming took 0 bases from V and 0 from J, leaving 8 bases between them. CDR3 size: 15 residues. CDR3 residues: CASSLEQVSTDTQYF. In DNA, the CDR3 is TGCGCCAGCAGCTTGGAGCAGGTCAGCACAGATACGCAGTATTTT.

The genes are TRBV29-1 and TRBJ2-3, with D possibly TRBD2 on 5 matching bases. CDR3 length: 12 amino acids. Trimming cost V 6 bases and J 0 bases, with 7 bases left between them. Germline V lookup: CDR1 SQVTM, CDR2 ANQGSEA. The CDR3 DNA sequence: TGCAGCGTAGGACTGAGCACAGATACGCAGTATTTT. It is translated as CSVGLSTDTQYF.

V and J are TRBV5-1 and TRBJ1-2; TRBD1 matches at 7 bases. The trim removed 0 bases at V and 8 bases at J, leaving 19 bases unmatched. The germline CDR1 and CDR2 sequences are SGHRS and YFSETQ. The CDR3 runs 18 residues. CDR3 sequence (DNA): TGCGCCAGCAGCTTGGGTGGCCCAATCCGACAGGGCGCCTGGGGCTACACCTTC. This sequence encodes CASSLGGPIRQGAWGYTF.